The 27 T cell receptor beta chains in this list originate from one sample, sequenced in a study of metastatic and nonmetastatic thyroid tumors. Thyroid surgery had not been preceded by any treatment in any patient. TCRdb re-called the PCR reads through MiXCR. Of about 15,000 clones in the sample, about 3.5% are singletons; the top ten hold roughly 29%. Material: tumor tissue. All receptors derive from a female donor with papillary thyroid cancer or a benign thyroid nodule (not recorded which). Some clones in this sample may be carry-over from other donors' samples.

Comments on this clone: One junction end does not reproduce the germline sequence, and a read error may be involved. This chain uses TRBV27 with TRBJ2-7; D gene unclear. Germline V gives CDR1 MNHEY, CDR2 SMNVEV (reference sequence). CDR3 size: 11 residues. The CDR3 nucleotides are TGTGCCAGCACTCTCTTCTACGAGCATTACTTC. As protein: CASTLFYEHYF.

Here the CDR3 reads CASSPLAGGPDNEQFF. For the CDR3, the DNA is TGTGCCAGCAGCCCCCTAGCGGGAGGGCCTGACAATGAGCAGTTCTTC. The J gene is TRBJ2-1, the V gene TRBV7-9; 12 bases line up with TRBD2. This CDR3 comprises 16 residues. The germline CDR1 and CDR2 sequences are SEHNR and FQNEAQ (reference sequence). Trimming removed 5 bases from V and 5 bases from J; junction bases left unmatched: 7.

The table lists this clone with a few counts. The chain links TRBV27 to TRBJ2-6, with no clear D. With 8 bases removed from V and 0 bases from J, the gap between germline ends came to 11 bases. CDR3 size: 15 residues. Germline CDR1 MNHEY, CDR2 SMNVEV (reference sequence). In DNA, the CDR3 is TGTGCCAGCCCTGGACGCAACTCTGGGGCCAACGTCCTGACTTTC. Its translation is CASPGRNSGANVLTF.

V gene TRBV27 combines with J gene TRBJ1-1, with TRBD1 as a possible D gene (5 bases). CDR1 MNHEY and CDR2 SMNVEV come from the germline V gene (reference sequence). V was pared by 7 bases and J by 6 bases, with 18 bases between. CDR3 length: 14 amino acids. As DNA, the CDR3 is TGTGCCAGCACGCCTGACCTCAGGGACGCTGAAGCTTTCTTT. Translating gives CASTPDLRDAEAFF.

The V and J genes are TRBV6-1 and TRBJ1-1; D not certain. The ends were cut back, 0 bases at V and 5 bases at J, with 7 bases in the middle. Germline lookup yields CDR1 MNHNS and CDR2 SASEGT. CDR3 length equals 13 residues. The CDR3 loop reads CASSEAGRTEAFF. The CDR3 DNA follows: TGTGCCAGCAGTGAAGCCGGGCGGACTGAAGCTTTCTTT.

This clone showed up just a few times. The rearrangement uses TRBV27 and TRBJ1-2, with 8 bases lining up with TRBD1. The germline gives CDR1 MNHEY, CDR2 SMNVEV (reference sequence). Trimming took 5 bases from V and 7 from J; bases not matched to a gene: 12. CDR3 length: 15 residues. CDR3: CASSASGGAIFGYTF. The CDR3 DNA is TGTGCCAGCAGTGCATCAGGGGGCGCTATATTTGGCTACACCTTC.

Here the CDR3 DNA reads TGTGCCAGCAGCCAGGGACGGACTAACTATGGCTACACCTTC. It translates to CASSQGRTNYGYTF. V gene TRBV28 combines with J gene TRBJ1-2; TRBD1 is a possible D gene (5 bases). Trimming shortened V by 6 bases and J by 0 bases, and 11 bases separated the two germline ends. Germline-derived CDR1 and CDR2 are MDHEN and SYDVKM. The CDR3 length is 14 residues.

The V call is TRBV2, the J call TRBJ1-5; 7 bases match TRBD1. Per the germline V gene, CDR1 is SNHLY and CDR2 is FYNNEI. The J segment lost 5 bases and the V segment lost 5 bases, leaving 3 bases of the junction unmatched. The CDR3 sequence is 13 residues long. DNA for the CDR3: TGTGCCAGCAGTAACGACAGGGATCAGCCCCAGCATTTT. This sequence encodes CASSNDRDQPQHF.

This sequence joins TRBV28 and TRBJ2-7, with D possibly matching TRBD2 (6 bases). V lost 5 bases and J 5 bases, leaving 22 bases between the germline ends. The CDR3 extends over 16 amino acids. The germline CDR1 and CDR2 sequences are MDHEN and SYDVKM. Here the CDR3 DNA reads TGTGCCAGCAGTCACACAGGTACCGGGACTGCCAACGAGCAGTACTTC. It translates to CASSHTGTGTANEQYF.

The V and J genes are TRBV5-1 and TRBJ2-6; D remains unclear. CDR1 and CDR2 (germline): SGHRS, YFSETQ. With 6 bases removed from V and 4 bases from J, the gap between germline ends came to 14 bases. The CDR3 covers 15 residues. In DNA, the CDR3 is TGCGCCAGCACGGAAGATCTCTGGGGGGCCAACGTCCTGACTTTC. It translates to CASTEDLWGANVLTF.

The V and J genes are TRBV6-5 and TRBJ1-5; D remains unclear. This CDR3 is built from 12 residues. The ends were cut back, 2 bases at V and 3 bases at J, with 2 bases in the middle. Germline loops: CDR1 MNHEY, CDR2 SVGAGI. CDR3 sequence (DNA): TGTGCCAGCAGTTACGTCAATCAGCCCCAGCATTTT. It codes for CASSYVNQPQHF.

The V call is TRBV6-5, the J call TRBJ2-2, with D maybe TRBD2 (6 bases). CDR1 is MNHEY, CDR2 SVGAGI, per germline. The CDR3 totals 15 residues. V was pared by 2 bases and J by 2 bases, with 9 bases between. CDR3 bases: TGTGCCAGCAGTTACGCGGGACGAAACACCGGGGAGCTGTTTTTT. This gives the protein CASSYAGRNTGELFF.

There are a few counts of this clone. The V and J genes are TRBV7-2 and TRBJ2-3, with TRBD2 matching over 9 bases. With V trimmed by 5 bases and J by 0 bases, 6 bases remained unmatched. Germline CDR1 is SGHTA and CDR2 is FQGNSA. The CDR3 extends over 16 amino acids. CDR3 DNA sequence: TGTGCCAGCAGCCTGAGGCTAGCGGGAAGCACAGATACGCAGTATTTT. Protein: CASSLRLAGSTDTQYF.

The rearrangement uses TRBV19 and TRBJ2-2, with 12 bases identical to TRBD2. V gave up 6 bases and J gave up 7 bases; unmatched junction bases: 6. Germline V gives CDR1 LNHDA, CDR2 SQIVND (reference sequence). This CDR3 contains 15 residues. The CDR3 DNA follows: TGTGCCAGTAGAACGACTAGCGGGAGTATCGGGGAGCTGTTTTTT. Translating it yields CASRTTSGSIGELFF.

The V call is TRBV6-5, the J call TRBJ2-1, with TRBD2 matching over 8 bases. Germline V CDR1 and CDR2: MNHEY, SVGAGI. Germline trimming cut 0 bases from V and 7 bases from J; bases unmatched to any gene: 8. The length of the CDR3 is 16 residues. The CDR3 here is CASSYSSGLEGNEQFF. The CDR3, as DNA: TGTGCCAGCAGTTACTCTTCGGGACTAGAGGGTAATGAGCAGTTCTTC.

The J gene is TRBJ1-4, the V gene TRBV6-2 or TRBV6-3; D remains unclear. The V and J ends lost 0 bases and 4 bases respectively, with 9 bases between them. CDR3 length equals 15 residues. The germline gives CDR1 MNHEY, CDR2 SVGEGT. CDR3 coding DNA: TGTGCCAGCAGTTACTCGCGAGCTCATAATGAAAAACTGTTTTTT. It yields the protein CASSYSRAHNEKLFF.

This clone occurred a few times. V is TRBV7-2 and J is TRBJ2-1; no reliable D call. CDR1 SGHTA and CDR2 FQGNSA come from the germline V gene. There are 14 residues in the CDR3. V dropped 3 bases and J dropped 9 bases, with 15 bases sitting between them. CDR3 DNA: TGTGCCAGCAGCTTCGCGATCCCAGGCGCTGAGCAGTTCTTC. Amino acid sequence: CASSFAIPGAEQFF.

The J gene is TRBJ2-5, the V gene TRBV5-1, with TRBD2 identical over 7 bases. The CDR3 covers 15 residues. Germline CDR1 and CDR2: SGHRS and YFSETQ. J lost 4 bases, V lost 0 bases, and 6 bases had no gene match. The CDR3 region has the DNA TGCGCCAGCAGCTTGGGGGAGGGCCGAGGAGAGACCCAGTACTTC. Translating gives CASSLGEGRGETQYF.

Only a few counts were recorded for this clone. The genes are TRBV6-9 and TRBJ1-3; a weak D match, TRBD1 (6 bases). Germline V gene lookup returns CDR1 MNHGY and CDR2 SVAAGI. The CDR3 is made up of 15 amino acids. Trimming removed 3 bases at V and 4 bases at J, with 13 bases between. In DNA form, the CDR3 reads TGTGCCAGCAGTTACACCACAGGGCCCGGAAACACCATATATTTT. Encoded protein: CASSYTTGPGNTIYF.

This clone was seen a few times. The CDR3 is CASSYKTGGMAGDTEAFF. DNA of the CDR3: TGTGCCAGCAGTTATAAAACAGGGGGCATGGCTGGGGACACTGAAGCTTTCTTT. The genes are TRBV6-5 and TRBJ1-1; 9 bases map to TRBD1. J lost 3 bases, V lost 3 bases, and 14 bases had no gene match. The germline V gene encodes CDR1 MNHEY and CDR2 SVGAGI. The length of the CDR3 is 18 residues.

CDR3 in DNA: TGTGCCAGTCAGGCCTCTGGACTAGCCTCCTACGAGCAGTACTTC. Translating it yields CASQASGLASYEQYF. The chain is built from TRBV6-2 or TRBV6-3 and TRBJ2-7; the match to TRBD2 covers 8 bases. Looked up from germline, CDR1 is MNHEY and CDR2 is SVGEGT. The CDR3 spans 15 residues. V was clipped by 9 bases and J by 0 bases; unmatched bases: 10.

In regard to this clone: This is likely a read error, given that the CDR3 carries no conserved phenylalanine or tryptophan at its end. J is TRBJ1-5 and V is TRBV28; possible D gene TRBD1, 5 bases. The CDR3 contains 18 residues. Germline V gene data show CDR1 as MDHEN and CDR2 as SYDVKM. V lost 6 bases and J lost 6, with 27 bases in between. DNA for the CDR3: TGTGCCAGCAGACCCTGGACACGGGGTATTTTAGGTAGTCAGCCCCAGCATTCT. Its protein is CASRPWTRGILGSQPQHS.

The chain has TRBV20-1 and TRBJ2-7, with unresolved D. Germline-derived CDR1 and CDR2 are DFQATT and SNEGSKA (reference sequence). The CDR3 consists of 13 residues. With 4 bases removed from V and 0 bases from J, the gap between germline ends came to 10 bases. The CDR3: CSATSGSSYEQYV. Written as DNA, the CDR3 is TGCAGTGCTACCTCAGGAAGCTCCTACGAGCAGTACGTC.

The genes are TRBV5-8 and TRBJ2-3, with TRBD2 matching over 8 bases. Unmatched junction bases numbered 6, after V lost 1 base and J lost 5 bases. Per the germline V gene, CDR1 is SGHTS and CDR2 is YDEGEE. This CDR3 contains 15 residues. As DNA, the CDR3 is TGTGCCAGCAGCTTGTACGGGAGGGCCGAAGATACGCAGTATTTT. Translating it yields CASSLYGRAEDTQYF.

This clone was found a few times. The junction does not match germline at one end; this may be a read error. This chain links TRBV20-1 with TRBJ1-3, with D maybe TRBD1 (5 bases). The CDR3 sequence is 11 residues long. Germline V gene lookup returns CDR1 DFQATT and CDR2 SNEGSKA (reference sequence). CDR3 nucleotides: TGCAGTGCCCGAACATGGGACGGTGTAAATTTT. Amino acids: CSARTWDGVNF.

The rearrangement uses TRBV27 and TRBJ2-2; no reliable D call. V dropped 5 bases and J dropped 8 bases, with 21 bases sitting between them. Germline CDR1 reads MNHEY; CDR2 reads SMNVEV (reference sequence). The CDR3 sequence is 16 residues long. The CDR3 DNA reads TGTGCCAGCAGTCCCCTCCTGGGGATGGGCACTGGGGAGCTGTTTTTT. It specifies CASSPLLGMGTGELFF.

Within the sample, this clone is large (0.1 to 1%). V and J are TRBV6-2 or TRBV6-3 and TRBJ1-1; perhaps TRBD1 as D (5 bases). Germline V gene sequence: CDR1 MNHEY, CDR2 SVGEGT. Trimming left V 6 bases short and J 5 bases short, with 13 bases between. This CDR3 is 13 amino acids long. Here the CDR3 DNA reads TGTGCCAGCAGGGGGTTCGAGGGGACTGAAGCTTTCTTT. Its protein product is CASRGFEGTEAFF.